A single TCR beta chain is shown here with its context. Produced via immunoSEQ multiplex PCR; TCRdb's table is partial and in-frame only. The table has under 2,000,000 clones, about 95% seen once. The CDR3 spans 15 residues. Trimming stripped 0 bases from V and 0 bases from J, with 9 bases between. CDR1 is GTSNPN and CDR2 is SVGIG in the germline V gene (reference sequence). This sample is part of a study of shared clonotypes between healthy human individuals. Study as a whole: Each donor's CD8 memory used one plate, CD8 naive two, each CD4 subset three.

Terminally differentiated effector memory CD45RA+ cells were left out of the naive CD8 fraction, which was CD45RO-negative and positively selected for CCR7. The sample consisted of naive CD8+ T cells sorted from blood. This TCR was sampled from a man aged 18 to 35 in good health. The chain carries TRBV30 and TRBJ1-3, with no clear D. CDR3 amino acids: CAWSVSAISGNTIYF. In DNA, the CDR3 is TGTGCCTGGAGTGTATCGGCCATCTCTGGAAACACCATATATTTT.